The clone carrying this T cell receptor beta chain showed up many times. Its antigen remains unidentified. In TCRdb, the reads were re-called with MiXCR into one record per CDR3 protein. The sample has about 920,000 distinct CDR3 sequences, around a third seen once. This specimen belongs to a study of T cell repertoires in cytomegalovirus infection. Study-wide background: Matching HLA type, along with CMV infection, was indicated by public TCR beta signatures. Study findings and constraints: Adding up the frequency of public TCR beta families identified people who carried CMV plus the relevant HLA.

V shed 5 bases and J 5 bases; nucleotides not matched to a gene: 5. CDR3 size: 14 residues. In germline, CDR1 is SEHNR, CDR2 FQNEAQ (reference sequence). The specimen comprised cultured CD8+ T cells from PBMCs, sampled from culture after CMV antigen stimulation. V is TRBV7-9 and J is TRBJ1-1, with 10 bases that match TRBD1. This sequence originates from a human donor in good health (CMV status not recorded). Some clones in this sample may be carry-over from other donors' samples. CDR3 region: CASSTRTGGTEAFF. The CDR3 DNA is TGTGCCAGCAGCACTAGGACAGGGGGGACTGAAGCTTTCTTT.